Following are 27 T cell receptor beta chains from one sample sequenced in a study of vaccination and CD4 T cells after COVID-19. Cultured CD4+ T cell DNA underwent sequencing with the Oncomine TCR Beta short-read assay. TCRdb re-derived calls from the PCR reads in MiXCR, one entry per CDR3 protein. The sample holds 13,000 or so distinct CDR3 sequences, around two thirds seen once. Regarding treatment: approximately nine-day PBMC culture with coronavirus spike peptide pools or control peptides (ViraFEST assay). Their antigens remain unidentified. Material for sequencing was CD4+ T cells from blood, cultured in vitro. All receptors come from a human donor who had recovered from COVID-19.

This clonotype was found a few times. The chain couples TRBV24-1 to TRBJ2-2; 9 bases are a match to TRBD2. The V segment lost 6 bases and the J segment 4 bases; nucleotides outside the gene matches: 11. Germline V gives CDR1 KGHDR, CDR2 SFDVKD. The CDR3 consists of 17 residues. The CDR3: CATSPKVSGSSTGELFF. The DNA of the CDR3 is TGTGCCACCAGTCCCAAAGTTAGCGGGAGTAGCACCGGGGAGCTGTTTTTT.

V is TRBV18 and J is TRBJ2-5, with D perhaps TRBD2 (5 bases). Germline CDR1 KGHSH, CDR2 LQKENI. The CDR3 has 13 residues. Deletions cut 2 bases from V and 3 bases from J, with 7 bases between. In nucleotides, the CDR3 is TGTGCCAGCTCACCAGACGGGGAAGAGACCCAGTACTTC. Protein product: CASSPDGEETQYF.

This clonotype was observed a few times. The chain combines TRBV28 with TRBJ1-2, with D unclear. CDR1 is MDHEN and CDR2 is SYDVKM in the germline V gene. V was clipped by 3 bases and J by 2 bases, with 4 bases between them. The CDR3 sequence is 12 residues long. CDR3 sequence (DNA): TGTGCCAGCAGTTTGAGGAACTATGGCTACACCTTC. Translated: CASSLRNYGYTF.

The chain uses TRBV20-1 and TRBJ2-6, with no clear D. The CDR3 sequence is 13 residues long. The V end lost 6 bases, the J end lost 0 bases, and 6 bases lay between the germline ends. In germline, CDR1 is DFQATT, CDR2 SNEGSKA (reference sequence). Here the CDR3 DNA reads TGCAGTGCGAGAAACTCTGGGGCCAACGTCCTGACTTTC. This codes for CSARNSGANVLTF.

J is TRBJ1-1 and V is TRBV19; 10 bases are a match to TRBD1. CDR1 and CDR2 (germline): LNHDA, SQIVND (reference sequence). Trimming removed 5 bases from V and 4 bases from J; junction bases left unmatched: 4. The CDR3 contains 14 residues. This CDR3 is CASSQDRGFTEAFF. In DNA form, the CDR3 reads TGTGCCAGTAGTCAGGACAGGGGGTTCACTGAAGCTTTCTTT. Full variable domain (outside the CDR3, taken from reference TRBV19 and TRBJ1-1): DGGITQSPKYLFRKEGQNVTLSCEQNLNHDAMYWYRQDPGQGLRLIYYSQIVNDFQKGDIAEGYSVSREKKESFPLTVTSAQKNPTAFYLCASSQDRGFTEAFFGQGTRLTVV.

The chain uses TRBV15 and TRBJ2-3; D is undetermined. The CDR3 length is 16 residues. Trimming removed 0 bases at V and 2 bases at J, with 12 bases between. CDR1 is LNHNV, CDR2 YYDKDF, per germline (reference sequence). CDR3 nucleotides: TGTGCCACCAGCAGAGATGTTCTACTGAACACAGATACGCAGTATTTT. It encodes CATSRDVLLNTDTQYF.

V and J are TRBV6-5 and TRBJ1-6; D is ambiguous. Germline-derived CDR1 and CDR2 are MNHEY and SVGAGI. Trimming removed 0 bases from V and 7 bases from J, with 13 bases in between. The CDR3 covers 16 residues. The CDR3 sequence is CASSYSWREGNSPLHF. In DNA form, the CDR3 reads TGTGCCAGCAGTTACTCCTGGCGGGAGGGCAATTCACCCCTCCACTTT.

Judged by abundance, this clonotype is large. The J gene is TRBJ2-7, the V gene TRBV10-3; no clear D. With 6 bases removed from V and 4 bases from J, the gap between germline ends came to 10 bases. Germline CDR1 and CDR2: ENHRY and SYGVKD. The CDR3 runs 12 residues. CDR3 amino acids: CAISEDLYEQYF. The CDR3, as DNA: TGTGCCATCAGCGAGGACCTGTACGAGCAGTACTTC.

The V gene is TRBV20-1, the J gene TRBJ1-1; 8 positions match TRBD1. Germline CDR1 DFQATT, CDR2 SNEGSKA (reference sequence). The CDR3 spans 14 residues. The junction had 5 bases not matched to a gene; V was cut back by 1 base and J by 4 bases. The CDR3 protein is CSARAPDRVTEAFF. For the CDR3, the DNA is TGCAGTGCTAGAGCTCCGGACAGGGTCACTGAAGCTTTCTTT.

This clonotype was picked up a small number of times. The chain links TRBV6-1 to TRBJ1-5; TRBD1 aligns across 9 bases. The ends lost 9 bases at V and 6 bases at J; junction bases unmatched: 6. CDR1 MNHNS and CDR2 SASEGT come from the germline V gene. The CDR3 totals 13 residues. The CDR3 sequence: CASSQGASQPQHF. CDR3 sequence (DNA): TGTGCCAGTTCACAGGGGGCGAGTCAGCCCCAGCATTTT.

The V and J genes are TRBV20-1 and TRBJ1-1; D remains unclear. The CDR3 runs 11 residues. Germline loops: CDR1 DFQATT, CDR2 SNEGSKA (reference sequence). V dropped 0 bases and J dropped 8 bases, with 7 bases sitting between them. The CDR3 spells CSARESPEAFF. As DNA, the CDR3 is TGCAGTGCTAGAGAGAGCCCGGAAGCTTTCTTT.

This clonotype ranks as large. J is TRBJ1-1 and V is TRBV10-3; no definite D call. Per germline, CDR1 ENHRY and CDR2 SYGVKD. Trimming cost V 2 bases and J 2 bases, with 6 bases left between them. The CDR3 is made up of 13 amino acids. The CDR3: CAISERDNTEAFF. CDR3 DNA sequence: TGTGCCATCAGTGAGAGGGATAACACTGAAGCTTTCTTT.

The chain carries TRBV27 and TRBJ1-4, with D unclear. The V end lost 6 bases, the J end lost 7 bases, and 12 bases lay between the germline ends. CDR3 length: 13 residues. Germline loops: CDR1 MNHEY, CDR2 SMNVEV (reference sequence). CDR3 residues: CASRKRGFEKLFF. The CDR3, as DNA: TGTGCCAGCAGGAAGCGCGGTTTTGAAAAACTGTTTTTT.

V gene TRBV7-9 combines with J gene TRBJ2-1; 9 bases fit TRBD2. CDR3 length: 14 residues. V shed 3 bases and J 6 bases; nucleotides not matched to a gene: 3. In germline, CDR1 is SEHNR, CDR2 FQNEAQ (reference sequence). DNA for the CDR3: TGTGCCAGCAGCTTTAGCGGGAGTGGCAATGAGCAGTTCTTC. Residues: CASSFSGSGNEQFF.

V is TRBV11-2 and J is TRBJ2-5, with TRBD1 matching 7 bases. The CDR3 has 14 amino acids. The V segment lost 6 bases and the J segment 2 bases; nucleotides outside the gene matches: 6. Germline CDR1 and CDR2: SGHAT and FQNNGV. This CDR3 is CASSYDRVQETQYF. CDR3 in DNA: TGTGCCAGCAGTTACGACAGGGTTCAAGAGACCCAGTACTTC.

The chain couples TRBV5-1 to TRBJ2-3, with D possibly matching TRBD1 (6 bases). The germline CDR1 and CDR2 sequences are SGHRS and YFSETQ. The CDR3 contains 15 residues. Trimming removed 0 bases from V and 1 base from J, with 9 bases in between. This CDR3 reads CASSLVAGGTDTQYF. CDR3 coding DNA: TGCGCCAGCAGCTTGGTGGCAGGGGGCACAGATACGCAGTATTTT.

This clonotype was counted a few times. The V call is TRBV15, the J call TRBJ2-5, with TRBD2 matching 8 bases. After removal of 0 bases from V and 4 bases from J, the junction contained 10 bases not matched to a gene. The CDR3 length is 17 residues. Germline V gene sequence: CDR1 LNHNV, CDR2 YYDKDF (reference sequence). In nucleotides, the CDR3 is TGTGCCACCAGCAGAGATCGGGGGGGAGGAGTGAGAGAGACCCAGTACTTC. Translating it yields CATSRDRGGGVRETQYF.

By its share, this clonotype is medium-sized. The J gene is TRBJ2-3, the V gene TRBV11-2, with D possibly matching TRBD2 (6 bases). V lost 5 bases and J 4 bases, leaving 16 bases between the germline ends. The CDR3 covers 15 residues. From germline, CDR1 is SGHAT and CDR2 FQNNGV. DNA for the CDR3: TGTGCCAGCAGCCCCGGGACTTTGAACGCAGATACGCAGTATTTT. Its protein is CASSPGTLNADTQYF.

The J gene is TRBJ2-5, the V gene TRBV7-9; either TRBD1 or TRBD2 may supply D (5 bases each). CDR1 and CDR2 (germline): SEHNR, FQNEAQ (reference sequence). The germline V and J ends were trimmed by 0 bases and 4 bases, with 18 bases remaining between them. This CDR3 is built from 17 residues. DNA of the CDR3: TGTGCCAGCAGCTTAGCAATGCCGGGGCAAGTTGGAGAGACCCAGTACTTC. It encodes CASSLAMPGQVGETQYF.

CDR3 loop: CSATRLAGDSTGELFF. CDR3 bases: TGCAGTGCTACGCGGCTAGCGGGAGATTCGACCGGGGAGCTGTTTTTT. This chain uses TRBV20-1 with TRBJ2-2, with 10 bases lining up with TRBD2. This CDR3 region has 16 residues. Trimming cost V 4 bases and J 5 bases; bases outside gene matches: 10. The V gene's germline CDR1 is DFQATT and CDR2 SNEGSKA (reference sequence).

CDR3 protein: CASSIDRGNNEQFF. The CDR3, as DNA: TGTGCCAGTAGTATAGACAGGGGCAACAATGAGCAGTTCTTC. This chain links TRBV19 with TRBJ2-1; D possibly corresponds to TRBD1 (6 bases). Trimming took off 0 bases at V and 5 bases at J, with 8 bases between the two ends. The CDR3 extends over 14 amino acids. CDR1 and CDR2 (germline): LNHDA, SQIVND (reference sequence).

Worth noting for this clonotype: A read error may account for a junction end that differs from germline. The chain recombines TRBV6-5 with TRBJ1-6; no clear D gene. The germline CDR1 and CDR2 sequences are MNHEY and SVGAGI. The CDR3 sequence is 14 residues long. In nucleotides, the CDR3 is TGTGCCAGCAGTTACTCTCGCTATGATTCACCCCTCCACTTT. Translating gives CASSYSRYDSPLHF.

This clonotype was seen just once. This chain connects TRBV9 to TRBJ2-3; no clear D gene. This CDR3 comprises 14 residues. Trimming removed 3 bases from V and 4 bases from J, with 12 bases in between. CDR1 is SGDLS and CDR2 is YYNGEE in the germline V gene. The CDR3 bases are TGTGCCAGCAGCGACCTACATGTGGCAGATACGCAGTATTTT. Protein: CASSDLHVADTQYF.

Concerning this clonotype itself: This CDR3 is missing its conserved last phenylalanine or tryptophan, likely due to a read error. The gene calls are TRBV10-3 and TRBJ2-5; D is unresolved. This CDR3 region has 14 residues. CDR1 is ENHRY, CDR2 SYGVKD, per germline. V lost 3 bases, J lost 2 bases, and 10 bases lay in between. CDR3 bases: TGTGCCATCAGTGATGGAACGGAACAAGAGACCCAGTACTAC. This codes for CAISDGTEQETQYY.

This chain joins TRBV19 and TRBJ1-5, with 7 positions matching TRBD1. The trim removed 5 bases at V and 5 bases at J, leaving 12 bases unmatched. The CDR3 consists of 16 residues. Germline values: CDR1 LNHDA, CDR2 SQIVND (reference sequence). The CDR3 is CASSLGQDRLDQPQHF. The CDR3 bases are TGTGCCAGTAGTTTAGGACAGGACCGGCTGGATCAGCCCCAGCATTTT.

The genes are TRBV29-1 and TRBJ2-7; maybe TRBD1 (5 bases). Germline assignment: CDR1 SQVTM and CDR2 ANQGSEA. The CDR3 is 15 amino acids. V was trimmed by 4 bases and J by 0 bases, leaving 16 bases between them. For the CDR3, the DNA is TGCAGCGTTGGAAGACTCGCCAGGGCCTCCTACGAGCAGTACTTC. It specifies CSVGRLARASYEQYF.

This clonotype was counted between two and nine times. The chain has TRBV10-3 and TRBJ2-1, with D tentatively TRBD2 (5 bases). CDR3 length equals 17 residues. Germline CDR1 reads ENHRY; CDR2 reads SYGVKD. V shed 10 bases and J shed 1 base, with 23 bases lying between them. The CDR3 reads CATYAAGGGGSYNEQFF. CDR3 DNA sequence: TGTGCCACCTACGCGGCCGGCGGAGGTGGTTCCTACAATGAGCAGTTCTTC.